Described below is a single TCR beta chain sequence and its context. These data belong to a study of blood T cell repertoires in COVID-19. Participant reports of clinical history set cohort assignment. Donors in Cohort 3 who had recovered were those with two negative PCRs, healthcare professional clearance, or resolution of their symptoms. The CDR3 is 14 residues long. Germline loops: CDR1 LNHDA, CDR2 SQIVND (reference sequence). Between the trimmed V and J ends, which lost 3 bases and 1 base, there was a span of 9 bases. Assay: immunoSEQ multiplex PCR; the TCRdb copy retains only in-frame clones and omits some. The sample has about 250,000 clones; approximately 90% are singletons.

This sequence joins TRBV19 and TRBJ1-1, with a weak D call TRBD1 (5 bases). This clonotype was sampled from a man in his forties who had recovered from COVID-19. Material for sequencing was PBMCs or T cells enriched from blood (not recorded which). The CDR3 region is CASSIGGGNTEAFF. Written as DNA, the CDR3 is TGTGCCAGTAGTATTGGGGGGGGGAACACTGAAGCTTTCTTT.